The 24 T cell receptor beta chains given below trace back to one sample, sequenced in a study of blood T cell repertoires in COVID-19. Generated by immunoSEQ multiplex PCR, the TCRdb table keeps only in-frame clones and is missing some. The repertoire holds around 300,000 clones, with around 87% as singletons. The sequencing sample was made of peripheral blood. Every receptor here comes from a man aged 50 to 60 with active or convalescent COVID-19.

There are a few counts of this clone. This rearrangement joins TRBV4-1 to TRBJ2-7; 14 positions agree with TRBD2. V dropped 1 base and J dropped 4; count of bases not matched to a gene: 6. Per germline, CDR1 MGHRA and CDR2 YSYEKL. This CDR3 contains 17 residues. CDR3 in amino acids: CASSQAPGTSGSYEQYF. CDR3 nucleotide sequence: TGCGCCAGCAGCCAAGCCCCCGGGACTAGCGGGAGTTACGAGCAGTACTTC.

The rearrangement uses TRBV5-6 and TRBJ1-4; 7 bases agree with TRBD1. The length of the CDR3 is 14 residues. Germline V CDR1 and CDR2: SGHDT, YYEEEE. V gave up 1 base and J gave up 8 bases; unmatched junction bases: 5. CDR3 nucleotide sequence: TGTGCCAGCAGCTTGACAGGGGCAGGGGAAAAACTGTTTTTT. This sequence encodes CASSLTGAGEKLFF.

This sequence joins TRBV24-1 and TRBJ2-7; a possible D gene is TRBD2 (5 bases). The CDR3 runs to 14 residues. Trimming cost V 9 bases and J 4 bases, with 18 bases left between them. CDR1 and CDR2 (germline): KGHDR, SFDVKD. CDR3 region: CATSRGEGSYEQYF. The CDR3 bases are TGTGCCACCTCTCGGGGTGAGGGCTCATACGAGCAGTACTTC.

This chain links TRBV5-1 with TRBJ2-3; the match to TRBD2 covers 14 bases. This CDR3 spans 16 amino acids. Germline CDR1 is SGHRS and CDR2 is YFSETQ. V lost 3 bases, J lost 4 bases, and 4 bases stayed unmatched. DNA of the CDR3: TGCGCCAGCAGCTGGAGACTAGCGGGAGGGCCAGATACGCAGTATTTT. Translating it yields CASSWRLAGGPDTQYF.

The chain links TRBV19 to TRBJ1-4; no definite D call. This CDR3 is built from 15 residues. The germline V gene encodes CDR1 LNHDA and CDR2 SQIVND (reference sequence). V shed 1 base and J shed 0 bases, with 6 bases lying between them. CDR3 nucleotide sequence: TGTGCCAGTAGTATAGGGCCAACAACTAATGAAAAACTGTTTTTT. This encodes CASSIGPTTNEKLFF.

The rearrangement uses TRBV7-9 and TRBJ1-4; D remains unclear. This CDR3 spans 13 amino acids. Per germline, CDR1 SEHNR and CDR2 FQNEAQ (reference sequence). Trimming took off 2 bases at V and 5 bases at J, with 6 bases between the two ends. The CDR3 sequence: CASSLNLNEKLFF. For the CDR3, the DNA is TGTGCCAGCAGCTTAAATCTCAATGAAAAACTGTTTTTT.

The V gene is TRBV6-6, the J gene TRBJ2-1; the D is unclear. Germline V gene sequence: CDR1 MNHNY, CDR2 SVGAGI (reference sequence). The CDR3 contains 14 residues. With 5 bases removed from V and 0 bases from J, the gap between germline ends came to 8 bases. The CDR3 DNA reads as TGTGCCAGCAGTAGCACGAGCTCCTACAATGAGCAGTTCTTC. As protein: CASSSTSSYNEQFF.

The V and J genes are TRBV6-5 and TRBJ2-3; 12 nucleotides line up with TRBD2. Germline loops: CDR1 MNHEY, CDR2 SVGAGI. Trimming cost V 5 bases and J 2 bases; bases outside gene matches: 2. CDR3 length: 15 residues. Here the CDR3 reads CASSRTSGITDTQYF. CDR3 in DNA: TGTGCCAGCAGTCGGACTAGCGGGATCACAGATACGCAGTATTTT.

The chain employs TRBV9 and TRBJ2-1; 9 bases line up with TRBD2. Germline-derived CDR1 and CDR2 are SGDLS and YYNGEE. Unmatched junction bases numbered 3, after V lost 3 bases and J lost 2 bases. This CDR3 is built from 15 residues. The CDR3 reads CASSASGNTYNEQFF. The CDR3 DNA is TGTGCCAGCAGCGCTAGCGGGAACACCTACAATGAGCAGTTCTTC.

The chain combines TRBV24-1 with TRBJ2-3; 7 bases fit TRBD2. V was pared by 4 bases and J by 0 bases, with 3 bases of the junction left unmatched. The CDR3 covers 15 residues. The germline gives CDR1 KGHDR, CDR2 SFDVKD. CDR3 sequence: CATSEYSGSTDTQYF. Written as DNA, the CDR3 is TGTGCCACCAGTGAATATAGCGGGAGCACAGATACGCAGTATTTT.

The chain combines TRBV5-6 with TRBJ2-5; 9 bases fit TRBD1. CDR1 and CDR2 from the germline V gene are SGHDT and YYEEEE. There are 14 residues in the CDR3. J gave up 3 bases and V 4 bases, and 4 bases lay outside the gene matches. The CDR3 bases are TGTGCCAGCAGCACGACAGGGGGGGAAGAGACCCAGTACTTC. Its translation is CASSTTGGEETQYF.

The rearrangement links TRBV23-1 to TRBJ1-1; TRBD1 might be the D (5 bases). TRBV23-1 is given ORF status, its function remaining uncertain. CDR3 size: 15 residues. Deletions cut 0 bases from V and 0 bases from J, with 8 bases between. CDR3 in amino acids: CASSQSAGMNTEAFF. CDR3 coding DNA: TGCGCCAGCAGTCAATCGGCAGGGATGAACACTGAAGCTTTCTTT.

The gene calls are TRBV6-1 and TRBJ1-2; 10 nucleotides align to TRBD1. The V segment lost 3 bases and the J segment 3 bases; nucleotides outside the gene matches: 4. The CDR3 covers 15 residues. Looked up from germline, CDR1 is MNHNS and CDR2 is SASEGT. CDR3 amino acids: CASSEGQGHHYGYTF. Written as DNA, the CDR3 is TGTGCCAGCAGTGAGGGACAGGGGCACCACTATGGCTACACCTTC.

J is TRBJ1-4 and V is TRBV27; D is uncertain. The V end was cut by 6 bases, the J end by 5 bases, with 13 bases between. Germline loops: CDR1 MNHEY, CDR2 SMNVEV (reference sequence). This CDR3 region has 14 residues. The CDR3 sequence is CASSLTRPNEKLFF. CDR3 DNA sequence: TGTGCCAGCAGCTTGACAAGGCCGAATGAAAAACTGTTTTTT.

V usage is TRBV5-1 and J usage is TRBJ2-3, with 14 bases identical to TRBD2. The CDR3 has 18 residues. Per germline, CDR1 SGHRS and CDR2 YFSETQ. J was trimmed by 2 bases and V by 4 bases; bases with no gene match: 9. The chain's CDR3 is CASSPTSGGALFTDTQYF. The CDR3 DNA sequence: TGCGCCAGCAGCCCGACTAGCGGGGGGGCTCTATTCACAGATACGCAGTATTTT. The whole variable domain, remainder taken from reference TRBV5-1 and TRBJ2-3, is KAGVTQTPRYLIKTRGQQVTLSCSPISGHRSVSWYQQTPGQGLQFLFEYFSETQRNKGNFPGRFSGRQFSNSRSEMNVSTLELGDSALYLCASSPTSGGALFTDTQYFGPGTRLTVL.

J is TRBJ2-2 and V is TRBV19; D uncertain. This CDR3 is built from 15 residues. CDR1 and CDR2 from the germline V gene are LNHDA and SQIVND (reference sequence). Trimming pared 0 bases from V and 2 bases from J, leaving 7 bases between. In DNA form, the CDR3 reads TGTGCCAGTAGTATAGATCTGACTAACACCGGGGAGCTGTTTTTT. Protein sequence: CASSIDLTNTGELFF.

The rearrangement joins TRBV18 to TRBJ1-1, with D unresolved. Germline V gene lookup returns CDR1 KGHSH and CDR2 LQKENI. Deletions cut 1 base from V and 1 base from J, with 7 bases between. This CDR3 contains 14 residues. The DNA for the CDR3 is TGTGCCAGCTCACCACTACAAACGAACACTGAAGCTTTCTTT. Amino acids: CASSPLQTNTEAFF.

This chain uses TRBV6-6 with TRBJ2-3, with TRBD2 matching 12 bases. V lost 4 bases, J lost 4 bases, and 6 bases stayed unmatched. This CDR3 spans 16 amino acids. CDR1 is MNHNY and CDR2 is SVGAGI in the germline V gene (reference sequence). CDR3: CASSLASGRVADTQYF. CDR3 nucleotides: TGTGCCAGCAGTTTGGCTAGCGGGAGGGTAGCAGATACGCAGTATTTT.

The genes are TRBV18 and TRBJ2-1; 7 bases map to TRBD1. V shed 2 bases and J 4 bases; nucleotides not matched to a gene: 14. Germline V gene data show CDR1 as KGHSH and CDR2 as LQKENI. The length of the CDR3 is 18 residues. The CDR3 sequence: CASSPIPQGLVLYNEQFF. Here the CDR3 DNA reads TGTGCCAGCTCACCAATTCCACAGGGGTTAGTACTTTACAATGAGCAGTTCTTC.

V and J are TRBV10-3 and TRBJ1-1, with D uncertain. Trimming removed 7 bases from V and 0 bases from J, with 12 bases in between. CDR1 and CDR2 (germline): ENHRY, SYGVKD. The CDR3 runs to 14 residues. In DNA, the CDR3 is TGTGCCATCAAGCACGGTAATATGAACACTGAAGCTTTCTTT. Its protein product is CAIKHGNMNTEAFF.

V usage is TRBV9 and J usage is TRBJ2-7; TRBD1 agrees at 9 bases. Germline V lookup: CDR1 SGDLS, CDR2 YYNGEE. This CDR3 comprises 14 residues. Losses at the gene ends were 0 bases for V and 5 bases for J; bases not matched to a gene: 3. CDR3 nucleotide sequence: TGTGCCAGCAGCGTAGGGTGGACAGGGGACGAGCAGTACTTC. Its translation: CASSVGWTGDEQYF.

V gene TRBV6-5 combines with J gene TRBJ1-2; D may be TRBD1 (6 bases). This CDR3 contains 14 residues. V was shortened by 8 bases and J by 7 bases, with 20 bases between the two germline ends. CDR1 and CDR2 from the germline V gene are MNHEY and SVGAGI. Written as DNA, the CDR3 is TGTGCCAGCGGCAGAAAACAGGGAAGCGGTGGCTACACCTTC. Encoded protein: CASGRKQGSGGYTF.

This rearrangement joins TRBV19 to TRBJ1-3; 8 positions agree with TRBD1. CDR1 is LNHDA, CDR2 SQIVND, per germline (reference sequence). The CDR3 contains 16 residues. The V segment lost 5 bases and the J segment 0 bases; nucleotides outside the gene matches: 6. The CDR3 protein is CASSFGQGGSGNTIYF. DNA of the CDR3: TGTGCCAGTAGTTTCGGACAGGGCGGCTCTGGAAACACCATATATTTT.

J is TRBJ1-5 and V is TRBV7-2, with TRBD1 matching 8 bases. V shed 3 bases, J shed 1 base, and the junction held 2 bases outside the gene matches. The V gene's germline CDR1 is SGHTA and CDR2 FQGNSA. The CDR3 extends over 15 amino acids. The CDR3 spells CASSLGQASNQPQHF. The CDR3 DNA reads TGTGCCAGCAGCTTGGGACAGGCAAGCAATCAGCCCCAGCATTTT.